This TCR beta chain came from a study of regulatory T cells in long-lasting Graves disease. Unmatched junction bases numbered 9, after V lost 2 bases and J lost 2 bases. CDR1 and CDR2 (germline): SEHNR, FQNEAQ (reference sequence). The CDR3 extends over 17 amino acids. This clonotype was seen only a few times. Construction of the TCR beta libraries employed iRepertoire HTBI primers in conjunction with Arm-PCR of CDR3 regions. TCRdb re-called the multiplex PCR reads through MiXCR, storing one row per CDR3 protein. The top ten hold around 10% of the sample, which has roughly 420,000 distinct CDR3 sequences, less than 20% seen once. Time point meaning: newly diagnosed GD, antithyroid drugs for less than 3 months. The TCR library was prepared using RNA isolated from PBMCs. This sample was also put to use in a study of T cells in Graves' hyperthyroidism and ophthalmopathy.

The gene calls are TRBV7-9 and TRBJ1-5; TRBD1 matches at 7 bases. The clonotype was recovered from a woman aged 25 to 39 with Graves disease. This specimen was peripheral blood mononuclear cells (PBMCs), taken at new diagnosis, from a patient treated with antithyroid drugs. As DNA, the CDR3 is TGTGCCAGCAGCTTATTTTCCGGGACAGATGGCAATCAGCCCCAGCATTTT. It translates to CASSLFSGTDGNQPQHF.